The present entry profiles one T cell receptor (beta chain) with its context. The data were taken from a study of blood T cell repertoires in COVID-19. Study-wide context: Spain, Italy and the United States supplied samples that represented acute and convalescent COVID-19.

The CDR3 extends over 14 amino acids. The germline V gene encodes CDR1 SNHLY and CDR2 FYNNEI. The V segment lost 6 bases and the J segment 4 bases; nucleotides outside the gene matches: 4. TCRdb keeps only in-frame clones here, not all; method: immunoSEQ multiplex PCR. The sample shows about 260,000 clones, approximately 84% of them seen only once. This TCR derives from a woman over 75 with acute or convalescent COVID-19. Sequenced: peripheral blood. The chain links TRBV2 to TRBJ2-1; 9 bases are a match to TRBD2. The CDR3 DNA is TGTGCCAGCAGGGCCCTAGCGGGATACAATGAGCAGTTCTTC. Protein: CASRALAGYNEQFF.